Each of the 15 T cell receptor beta chains below was sequenced from the same sample in a study of shared clonotypes between healthy human individuals. It was CD45RO-negative cells, positively selected for CCR7, that made up naive CD8 cells, with terminally differentiated effector memory CD45RA+ cells excluded. Method: immunoSEQ multiplex PCR; TCRdb's copy keeps in-frame clones and lacks some. In the table there are some 2.1 million clones, approximately 94% of which are singletons. Source material: naive CD8+ T cells sorted from blood. The source is a man aged 18 to 29 in good health.

The J gene is TRBJ2-7, the V gene TRBV7-9; 10 nucleotides agree with TRBD2. This CDR3 has 14 amino acids. The junction had 3 bases not matched to a gene; V was cut back by 4 bases and J by 3 bases. Germline CDR1 and CDR2: SEHNR and FQNEAQ (reference sequence). CDR3 sequence reads: CASSSTSGVYEQYF. CDR3 DNA sequence: TGTGCCAGCAGCTCAACTAGCGGGGTCTACGAGCAGTACTTC.

The chain uses TRBV5-1 and TRBJ1-1; D might be TRBD1 (5 bases). The germline gives CDR1 SGHRS, CDR2 YFSETQ. The V gene lost 4 bases and the J gene lost 5 bases, with 18 bases spanning the gap. The CDR3 runs 15 residues. In DNA, the CDR3 is TGCGCCAGCAGCCCCTGGGACGGGAGGGATACTGAAGCTTTCTTT. Translated: CASSPWDGRDTEAFF.

The rearrangement links TRBV25-1 to TRBJ1-4, with 12 positions matching TRBD1. The J segment lost 11 bases and the V segment lost 3 bases, leaving 7 bases of the junction unmatched. Germline-derived CDR1 and CDR2 are MGHDK and SYGVNS. This CDR3 spans 15 amino acids. The CDR3 DNA reads as TGTGCCAGCAGTGACCAGGGACAGGGGGCGTTGAAACTGTTTTTT. Translated, it gives CASSDQGQGALKLFF.

This clone was recorded only once. V is TRBV4-1 and J is TRBJ1-1, with D uncertain. The CDR3 has 13 amino acids. V dropped 0 bases and J dropped 2 bases, with 4 bases sitting between them. The V gene's germline CDR1 is MGHRA and CDR2 YSYEKL. CDR3 loop: CASSQDPNTEAFF. The CDR3 DNA reads TGCGCCAGCAGCCAAGACCCCAACACTGAAGCTTTCTTT.

The V and J genes are TRBV4-3 and TRBJ2-1; no definite D call. The CDR3 sequence is 15 residues long. Trimming removed 6 bases at V and 1 base at J, with 13 bases between. The germline V gene has CDR1 LGHNA and CDR2 YSLEER. The CDR3 region is CASSLGVGSYNEQFF. For the CDR3, the DNA is TGCGCCAGCAGTTTAGGAGTGGGGTCCTACAATGAGCAGTTCTTC.

The rearrangement links TRBV28 to TRBJ1-1; perhaps TRBD1 as D (5 bases). Germline V gene data show CDR1 as MDHEN and CDR2 as SYDVKM. This CDR3 region has 14 residues. Between the trimmed V and J ends, which lost 5 bases and 1 base, there was a span of 11 bases. The CDR3 coding sequence is TGTGCCAGCAGTGCGGCGGGGGGGAACACTGAAGCTTTCTTT. Encoded protein: CASSAAGGNTEAFF.

Points on this clone: With a much larger clone just one base away, this may be a read error. V usage is TRBV11-3 and J usage is TRBJ1-1, with 7 bases aligning to TRBD1. This CDR3 is 13 amino acids long. With 4 bases clipped from V and 1 base from J, the junction kept 0 bases outside the gene matches. CDR1 and CDR2 (germline): SGHNT, YENEEA. The CDR3 DNA sequence: TGTGCCAGCAGCTCAGGGGGGAACACTGAAGCTTTCTTT. Translation: CASSSGGNTEAFF.

The chain couples TRBV6-5 to TRBJ1-2; D uncertain. The CDR3 runs 13 residues. V lost 2 bases, J lost 8 bases, and 12 bases lay in between. CDR1 MNHEY and CDR2 SVGAGI come from the germline V gene. In DNA form, the CDR3 reads TGTGCCAGCAGTTACGTTGAGGGCCGAGGCTACACCTTC. Protein product: CASSYVEGRGYTF.

J is TRBJ1-1 and V is TRBV7-6; 8 bases are shared with TRBD1. J gave up 12 bases and V 2 bases, and 14 bases lay outside the gene matches. CDR3 length: 15 amino acids. Germline V lookup: CDR1 SGHVS, CDR2 FNYEAQ. The CDR3 bases are TGTGCCAGCAGCTTATATGCCGTACCGGGACAGGTAACTTTCTTT. As protein: CASSLYAVPGQVTFF.

The chain has TRBV7-6 and TRBJ2-7, with TRBD1 as a possible D gene (5 bases). V was cut by 4 bases and J by 3 bases, with 13 bases left in between. The CDR3 extends over 14 amino acids. CDR1 and CDR2 (germline): SGHVS, FNYEAQ. The CDR3 region is CASSSFGRGYEQYF. The CDR3 DNA reads TGTGCCAGCAGCTCCTTTGGAAGGGGCTACGAGCAGTACTTC.

The chain's CDR3 is CASSPLEGPDTQYF. The CDR3 DNA follows: TGTGCCAGCTCCCCTTTGGAGGGCCCAGATACGCAGTATTTT. The chain combines TRBV13 with TRBJ2-3, with TRBD2 as a possible D gene (6 bases). Germline CDR1 PRHDT, CDR2 FYEKMQ (reference sequence). Trimming took 8 bases from V and 4 from J, leaving 16 bases between them. There are 14 residues in the CDR3.

The V call is TRBV7-3, the J call TRBJ2-3, with D unresolved. V lost 5 bases, J lost 6 bases, and 15 bases lay in between. The CDR3 totals 14 residues. Germline V CDR1 and CDR2: SGHTA, FQGTGA. CDR3 in DNA: TGTGCCAGCAGCCTACGATTGGACGGGGATACGCAGTATTTT. It encodes CASSLRLDGDTQYF.

In nucleotides, the CDR3 is TGTGCCAGCAGCGGGGGACTAGCGGGAACCTACGAGCAGTACTTC. This translates into CASSGGLAGTYEQYF. The chain combines TRBV13 with TRBJ2-7; 13 bases match TRBD2. Germline V gives CDR1 PRHDT, CDR2 FYEKMQ (reference sequence). The CDR3 is 15 residues long. With V trimmed by 5 bases and J by 2 bases, 3 bases remained unmatched.

The chain combines TRBV4-1 with TRBJ2-5; 7 bases agree with TRBD1. The trim removed 5 bases at V and 1 base at J, leaving 7 bases unmatched. CDR3 length: 15 amino acids. Germline CDR1 MGHRA, CDR2 YSYEKL. The CDR3 loop is CASSSRQGSQETQYF. CDR3 in DNA: TGCGCCAGCAGCTCGCGACAGGGCTCCCAAGAGACCCAGTACTTC.

V and J are TRBV4-3 and TRBJ2-1, with TRBD2 matching over 8 bases. CDR3 length: 17 residues. V lost 0 bases, J lost 4 bases, and 8 bases stayed unmatched. Looked up from germline, CDR1 is LGHNA and CDR2 is YSLEER. CDR3 bases: TGCGCCAGCAGCCAAGATAGATGGCTAGCGGGTTACAATGAGCAGTTCTTC. Its protein is CASSQDRWLAGYNEQFF.